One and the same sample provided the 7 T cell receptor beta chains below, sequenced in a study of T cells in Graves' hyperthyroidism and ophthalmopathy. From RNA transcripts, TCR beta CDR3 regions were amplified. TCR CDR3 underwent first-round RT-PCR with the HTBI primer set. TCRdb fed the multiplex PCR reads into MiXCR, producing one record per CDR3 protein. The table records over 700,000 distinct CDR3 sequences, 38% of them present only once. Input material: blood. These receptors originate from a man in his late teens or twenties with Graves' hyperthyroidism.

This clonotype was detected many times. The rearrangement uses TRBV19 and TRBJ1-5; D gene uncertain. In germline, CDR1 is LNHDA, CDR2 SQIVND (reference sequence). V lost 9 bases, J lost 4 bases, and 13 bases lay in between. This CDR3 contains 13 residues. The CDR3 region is CASSRGGNQPQHF. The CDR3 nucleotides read TGTGCCAGCAGCCGAGGAGGGAATCAGCCCCAGCATTTT.

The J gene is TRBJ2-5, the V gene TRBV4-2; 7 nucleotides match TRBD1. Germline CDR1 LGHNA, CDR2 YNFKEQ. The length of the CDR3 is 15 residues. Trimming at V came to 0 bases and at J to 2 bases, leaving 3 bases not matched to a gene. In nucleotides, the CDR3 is TGTGCCAGCAGCCAAGATCGGACAGGTCAAGAGACCCAGTACTTC. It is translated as CASSQDRTGQETQYF.

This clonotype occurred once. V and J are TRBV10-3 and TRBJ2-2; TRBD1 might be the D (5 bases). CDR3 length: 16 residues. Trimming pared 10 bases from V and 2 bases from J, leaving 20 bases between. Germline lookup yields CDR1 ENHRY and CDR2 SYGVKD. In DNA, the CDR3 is TGTGCCAGCAGGCAAGCGACAGCGTTAAACACCGGGGAGCTGTTTTTT. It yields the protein CASRQATALNTGELFF.

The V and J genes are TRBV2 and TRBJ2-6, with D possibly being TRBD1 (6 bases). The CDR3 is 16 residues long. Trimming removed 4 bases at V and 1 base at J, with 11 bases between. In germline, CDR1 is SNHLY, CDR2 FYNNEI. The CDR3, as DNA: TGTGCCAGCAGTGCCACCACAGGGTCTGGGGCCAACGTCCTGACTTTC. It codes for CASSATTGSGANVLTF. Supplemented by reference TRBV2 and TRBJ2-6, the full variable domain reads EPEVTQTPSHQVTQMGQEVILRCVPISNHLYFYWYRQILGQKVEFLVSFYNNEISEKSEIFDDQFSVERPDGSNFTLKIRSTKLEDSAMYFCASSATTGSGANVLTFGAGSRLTVL.

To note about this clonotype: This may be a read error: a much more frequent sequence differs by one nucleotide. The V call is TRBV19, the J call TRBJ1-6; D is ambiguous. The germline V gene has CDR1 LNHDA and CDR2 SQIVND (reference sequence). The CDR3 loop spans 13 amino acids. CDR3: CASNNGYYSALHF. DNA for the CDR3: TGTGCCAGTAACAACGGTTACTATTCAGCCCTCCACTTT.

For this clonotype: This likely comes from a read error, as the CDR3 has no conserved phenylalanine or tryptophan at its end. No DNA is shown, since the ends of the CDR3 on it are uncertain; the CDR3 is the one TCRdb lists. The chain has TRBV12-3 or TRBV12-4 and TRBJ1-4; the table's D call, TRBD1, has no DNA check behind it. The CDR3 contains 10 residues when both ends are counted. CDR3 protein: CASGSGQGVY.

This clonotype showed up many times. CDR3 loop: CASRGARNTEAFF. CDR3 sequence (DNA): TGTGCCAGCAGGGGGGCCAGGAACACTGAAGCTTTCTTT. This chain connects TRBV7-2 to TRBJ1-1; TRBD1 is a possible D gene (6 bases). Germline CDR1 reads SGHTA; CDR2 reads FQGNSA. The CDR3 spans 13 residues. V lost 6 bases to trimming and J lost 1 base, with 9 bases between them.